One T cell receptor (beta chain) is described in this entry. This entry is derived from a study of shared clonotypes between healthy human individuals. The input for sorted-subset replicate PCRs was about 0.2 ug DNA, tens of thousands of T cell genomes. TCRdb's copy holds only in-frame clones and misses some; the assay was immunoSEQ multiplex PCR. Seen here are 2,500,000 or so clones, approximately 94% observed once, and the top ten hold roughly 0.15%. The CDR3 is 13 amino acids. Per the germline V gene, CDR1 is WNHNN and CDR2 is SYGVQD (reference sequence). V was shortened by 4 bases and J by 6 bases, with 10 bases between the two germline ends.

This receptor was identified in a man aged 18 to 35 in good health. The chain is built from TRBV10-1 and TRBJ1-5, with no clear D. The specimen was naive CD4+ T cells sorted from blood. Documented subset: CD45RA+ positively selected. This CDR3 reads CASSGPGGQPQHF. The DNA of the CDR3 is TGCGCCAGCAGTGGCCCAGGAGGTCAGCCCCAGCATTTT.